This T cell receptor (beta chain) was sequenced in a study of shared clonotypes between healthy human individuals. V lost 2 bases and J 0 bases, leaving 7 bases between the germline ends. The CDR3 loop spans 14 amino acids. CDR1 and CDR2 (germline): SGHAT, FQNNGV. Clones were read by immunoSEQ multiplex PCR, and TCRdb kept only the in-frame ones, dropping some. The sample yields a few million clones, roughly 90% seen once. The V gene is TRBV11-2, the J gene TRBJ1-2, with D unresolved. The specimen sequenced was naive CD4+ T cells from PBMCs. Subset: CD45RA+ positively selected. This TCR derives from a man between 18 and 29 years old in good health. Some clones in this sample may be carry-over from other donors' samples. CDR3 protein: CASSLYRSNYGYTF. CDR3 DNA: TGTGCCAGCAGCTTATACAGATCTAACTATGGCTACACCTTC.